This T cell receptor beta chain was identified during a study of response to subunit inactivated influenza vaccine listed by TCRdb under 2018. With regard to the full study: Deep quantitative profiling of the T cell receptor repertoire was used in the study to follow responses to a trivalent subunit inactivated influenza vaccine.

In its sample, this clonotype was seen a few times. Its binding antigen is unknown. Base quality data are lacking; no much larger clone is found one base away. CDR1 and CDR2, per the germline V gene, are SGHVS and FQNEAQ. From the cysteine through the phenylalanine, the CDR3 covers 16 amino acids. The entry retains the CDR3 DNA only, 48 bases that are in frame from base 1. V lost 0 bases and J lost 1 base; the stretch between them is 10 bases long. The paper's findings and limits, for the study overall: It was suggested by the authors that each seasonal influenza vaccination may recruit only a limited number of new T cells.

The protocol used for the library was RT-PCR. The sequencer was an Illumina HiSeq 2500. TCRdb ran its own pipeline on the public reads, namely fastp trimming at Q25 and MiXCR clone calling, and kept in-frame beta chains. Each entry is one CDR3 protein sequence, shown with its most common DNA and genes. The sample table shows 800,000 to 1,000,000 distinct CDR3 sequences, and 21% are seen once. Together, the top ten hold 10% of the sample. The chain was built from TRBV7-8 and TRBJ1-5; TRBD1 is a possible D gene, resting on 6 matching bases. The material was PBMCs from blood, obtained 5 days after vaccination. The clonotype originates from a man in his forties or fifties who received an inactivated influenza vaccine. Donor details come from another sample of the same person, matched by shared clones. The nucleotide sequence reads TGTGCCAGCAGCTTAGCCGGGGGGGCAAGCAATCAGCCCCAGCATTTT. This translates into CASSLAGGASNQPQHF.